The clone carrying this TCR beta chain was recorded once. This sample is drawn from a study of blood T cell repertoires in COVID-19. Study context: The samples span acute and convalescent COVID-19 from the United States, Italy and Spain. T cells, B-cell-depleted T cells, or PBMCs supplied cDNA or gDNA.

In the original processing: For nucleated cells, counts were estimated from reference gene primer amplification. Clones were read by immunoSEQ multiplex PCR, and TCRdb kept only the in-frame ones, dropping some. D and trimming were read from the DNA, whereas the V and J calls and clone size are those reported in that table. The sample holds roughly 20,000 clones; 86% are singletons and the top ten take approximately 11%. The ends lost 8 bases at V and 2 bases at J; junction bases unmatched: 6. This CDR3 comprises 14 residues. Germline CDR1 SNHLY, CDR2 FYNNEI. Sequenced: peripheral blood. This chain links TRBV2 with TRBJ2-1, with 7 bases lining up with TRBD2. This sequence originates from a human donor in a cohort sampled during active COVID-19. In DNA, the CDR3 is TGTGCCAGCGGATGGGCGGGAGCCTACAATGAGCAGTTCTTC. It specifies CASGWAGAYNEQFF.